This TCR beta chain is drawn from a study of identical twins. Findings and caveats of the study: Abundant beta clonotypes from cord blood had fewer insertions, unlike memory repertoires, which showed none.

The length of the CDR3 is 14 residues. J gave up 0 bases and V 2 bases, and 3 bases lay outside the gene matches. Germline V lookup: CDR1 DFQATT, CDR2 SNEGSKA (reference sequence). TCRdb re-called the 5' RACE reads through MiXCR, storing one row per CDR3 protein. The table records hundreds of thousands of distinct CDR3 sequences, 12% of them present only once. As to this clonotype: Its target is unknown.

These data were likewise used in another study, on yellow fever vaccine responses in identical twins. Per that study: In identical twins, vaccine T cell responses appeared partly shared and partly individual.

The sequence derives from a woman younger than 35 in good health. The sequenced sample consisted of PBMCs. The V and J genes are TRBV20-1 and TRBJ1-1; 7 bases are shared with TRBD1. The CDR3 is CSARIGGLNTEAFF. DNA for the CDR3: TGCAGTGCTAGAATAGGGGGCCTGAACACTGAAGCTTTCTTT.